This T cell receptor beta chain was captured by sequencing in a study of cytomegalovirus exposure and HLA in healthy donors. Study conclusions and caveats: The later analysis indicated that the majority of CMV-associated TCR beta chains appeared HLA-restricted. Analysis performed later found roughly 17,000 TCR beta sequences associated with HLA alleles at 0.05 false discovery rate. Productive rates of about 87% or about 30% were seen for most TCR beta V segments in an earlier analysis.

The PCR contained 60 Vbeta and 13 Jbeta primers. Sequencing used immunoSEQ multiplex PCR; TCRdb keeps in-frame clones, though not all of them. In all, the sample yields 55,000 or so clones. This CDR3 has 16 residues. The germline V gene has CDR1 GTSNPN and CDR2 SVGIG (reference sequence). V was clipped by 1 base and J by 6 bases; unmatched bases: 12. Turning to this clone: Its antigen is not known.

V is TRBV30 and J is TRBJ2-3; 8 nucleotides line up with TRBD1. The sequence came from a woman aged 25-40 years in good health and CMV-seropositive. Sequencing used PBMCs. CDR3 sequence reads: CAWSGGAGGGLDTQYF. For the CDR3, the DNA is TGTGCCTGGAGTGGGGGGGCAGGGGGCGGACTCGATACGCAGTATTTT.